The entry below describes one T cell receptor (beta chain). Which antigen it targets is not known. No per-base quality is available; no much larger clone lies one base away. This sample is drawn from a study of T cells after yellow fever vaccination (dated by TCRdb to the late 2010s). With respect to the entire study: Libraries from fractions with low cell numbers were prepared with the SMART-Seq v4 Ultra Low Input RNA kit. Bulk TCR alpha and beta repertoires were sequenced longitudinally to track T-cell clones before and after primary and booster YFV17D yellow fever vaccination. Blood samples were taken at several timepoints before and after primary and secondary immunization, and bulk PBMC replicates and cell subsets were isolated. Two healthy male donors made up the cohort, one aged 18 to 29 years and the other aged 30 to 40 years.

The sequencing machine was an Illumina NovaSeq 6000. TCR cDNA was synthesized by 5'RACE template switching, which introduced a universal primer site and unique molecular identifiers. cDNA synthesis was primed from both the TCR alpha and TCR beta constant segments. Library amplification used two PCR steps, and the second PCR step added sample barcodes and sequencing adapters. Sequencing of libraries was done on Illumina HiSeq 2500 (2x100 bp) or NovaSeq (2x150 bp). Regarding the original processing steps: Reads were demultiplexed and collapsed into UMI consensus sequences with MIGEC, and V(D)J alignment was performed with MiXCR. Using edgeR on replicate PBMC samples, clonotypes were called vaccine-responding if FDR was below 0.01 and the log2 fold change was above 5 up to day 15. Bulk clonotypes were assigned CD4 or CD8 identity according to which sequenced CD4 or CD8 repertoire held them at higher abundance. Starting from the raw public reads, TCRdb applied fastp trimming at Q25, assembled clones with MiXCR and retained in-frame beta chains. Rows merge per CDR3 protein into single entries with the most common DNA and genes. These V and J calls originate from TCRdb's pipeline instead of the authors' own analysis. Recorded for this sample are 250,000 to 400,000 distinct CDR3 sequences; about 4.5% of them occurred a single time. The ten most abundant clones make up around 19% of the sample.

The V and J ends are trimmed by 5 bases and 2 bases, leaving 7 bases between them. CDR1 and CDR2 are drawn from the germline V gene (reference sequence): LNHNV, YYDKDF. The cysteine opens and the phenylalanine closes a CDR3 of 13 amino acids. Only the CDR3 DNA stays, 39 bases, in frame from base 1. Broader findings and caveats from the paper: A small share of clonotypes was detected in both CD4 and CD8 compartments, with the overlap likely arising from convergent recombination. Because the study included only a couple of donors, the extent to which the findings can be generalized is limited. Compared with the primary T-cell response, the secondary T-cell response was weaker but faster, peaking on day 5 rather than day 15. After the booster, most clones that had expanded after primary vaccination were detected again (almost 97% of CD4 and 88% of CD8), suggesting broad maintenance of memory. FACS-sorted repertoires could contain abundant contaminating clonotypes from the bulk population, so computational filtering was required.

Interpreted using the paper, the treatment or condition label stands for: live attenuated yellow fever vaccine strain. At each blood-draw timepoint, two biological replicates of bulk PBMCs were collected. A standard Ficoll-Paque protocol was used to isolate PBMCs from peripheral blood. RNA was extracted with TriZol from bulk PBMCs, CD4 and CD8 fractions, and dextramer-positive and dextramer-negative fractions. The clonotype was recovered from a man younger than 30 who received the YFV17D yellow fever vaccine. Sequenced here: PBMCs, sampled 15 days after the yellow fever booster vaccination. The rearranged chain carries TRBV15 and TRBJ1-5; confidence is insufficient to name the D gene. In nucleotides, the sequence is TGTGCCACCAGCCCGGACCGCAATCAGCCCCAGCATTTT. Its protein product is CATSPDRNQPQHF.